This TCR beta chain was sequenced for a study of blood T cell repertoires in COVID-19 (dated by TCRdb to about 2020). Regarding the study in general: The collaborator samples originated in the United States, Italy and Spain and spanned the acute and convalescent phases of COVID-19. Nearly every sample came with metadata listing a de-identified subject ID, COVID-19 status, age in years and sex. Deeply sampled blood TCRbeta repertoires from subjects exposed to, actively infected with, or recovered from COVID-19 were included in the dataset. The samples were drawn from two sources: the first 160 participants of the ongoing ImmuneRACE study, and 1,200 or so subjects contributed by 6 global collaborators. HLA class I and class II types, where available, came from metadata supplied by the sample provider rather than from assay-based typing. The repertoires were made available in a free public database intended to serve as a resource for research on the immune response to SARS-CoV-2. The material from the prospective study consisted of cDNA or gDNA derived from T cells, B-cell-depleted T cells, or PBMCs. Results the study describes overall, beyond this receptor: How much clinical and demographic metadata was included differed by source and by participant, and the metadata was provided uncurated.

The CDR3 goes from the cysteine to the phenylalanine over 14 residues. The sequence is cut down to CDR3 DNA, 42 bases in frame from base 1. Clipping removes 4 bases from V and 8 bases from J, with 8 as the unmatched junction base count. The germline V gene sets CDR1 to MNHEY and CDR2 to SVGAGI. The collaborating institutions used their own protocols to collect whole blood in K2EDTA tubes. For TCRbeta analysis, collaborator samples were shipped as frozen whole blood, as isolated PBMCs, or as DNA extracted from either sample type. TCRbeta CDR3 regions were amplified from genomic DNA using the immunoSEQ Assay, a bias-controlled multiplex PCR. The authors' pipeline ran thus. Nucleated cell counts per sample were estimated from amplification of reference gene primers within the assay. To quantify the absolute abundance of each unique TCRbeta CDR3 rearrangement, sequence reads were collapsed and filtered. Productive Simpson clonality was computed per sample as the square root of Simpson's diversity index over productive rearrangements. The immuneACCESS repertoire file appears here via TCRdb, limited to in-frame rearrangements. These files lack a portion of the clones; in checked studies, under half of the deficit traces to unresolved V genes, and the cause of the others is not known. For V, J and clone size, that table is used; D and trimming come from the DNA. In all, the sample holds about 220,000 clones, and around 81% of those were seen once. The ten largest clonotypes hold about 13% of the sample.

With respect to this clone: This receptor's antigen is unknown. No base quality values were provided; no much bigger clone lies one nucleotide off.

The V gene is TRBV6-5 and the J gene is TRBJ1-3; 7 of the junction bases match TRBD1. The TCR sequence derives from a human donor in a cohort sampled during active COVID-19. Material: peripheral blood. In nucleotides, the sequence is TGTGCCAGCAGTTGGACAGGAGCGACGGACACCATATATTTT. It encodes CASSWTGATDTIYF.